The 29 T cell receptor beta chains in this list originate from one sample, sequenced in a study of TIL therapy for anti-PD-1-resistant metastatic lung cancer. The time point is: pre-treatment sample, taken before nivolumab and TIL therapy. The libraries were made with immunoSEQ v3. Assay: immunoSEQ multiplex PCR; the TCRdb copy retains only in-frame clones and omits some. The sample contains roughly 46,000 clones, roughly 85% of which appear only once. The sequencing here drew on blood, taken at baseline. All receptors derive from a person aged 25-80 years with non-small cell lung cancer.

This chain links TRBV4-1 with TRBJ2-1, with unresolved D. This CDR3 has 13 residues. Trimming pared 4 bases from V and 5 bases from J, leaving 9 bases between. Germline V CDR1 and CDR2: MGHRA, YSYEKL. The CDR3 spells CASSPREDNEQFF. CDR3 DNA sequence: TGCGCCAGCAGCCCCCGAGAGGACAATGAGCAGTTCTTC.

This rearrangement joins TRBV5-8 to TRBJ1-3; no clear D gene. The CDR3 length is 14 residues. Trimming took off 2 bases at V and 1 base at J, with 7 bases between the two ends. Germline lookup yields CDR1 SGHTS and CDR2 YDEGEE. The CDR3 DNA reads TGTGCCAGCAGCTTCGGGGAATCTGGAAACACCATATATTTT. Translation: CASSFGESGNTIYF.

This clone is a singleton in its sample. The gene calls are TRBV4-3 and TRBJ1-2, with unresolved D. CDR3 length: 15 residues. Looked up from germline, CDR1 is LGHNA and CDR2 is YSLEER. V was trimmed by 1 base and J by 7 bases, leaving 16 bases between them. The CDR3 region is CASSQGPGWEGGYTF. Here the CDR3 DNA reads TGCGCCAGCAGCCAAGGGCCAGGTTGGGAGGGTGGCTACACCTTC.

Here the CDR3 reads CASSSSPDTQYF. The CDR3 coding sequence is TGTGCCAGCAGTTCCTCCCCTGATACGCAGTATTTT. The rearrangement uses TRBV6-5 and TRBJ2-3; D call uncertain. Trimming pared 4 bases from V and 6 bases from J, leaving 8 bases between. The CDR3 runs 12 residues. Looked up from germline, CDR1 is MNHEY and CDR2 is SVGAGI.

The CDR3 nucleotides are TGTGCCAGCAGCTTGAGACAGGGGTCCGGGGAGCTGTTTTTT. Amino acid sequence: CASSLRQGSGELFF. This rearrangement joins TRBV11-3 to TRBJ2-2, with 8 bases matching TRBD1. Germline V lookup: CDR1 SGHNT, CDR2 YENEEA. The CDR3 runs 14 residues. The J segment lost 6 bases and the V segment lost 3 bases, leaving 3 bases of the junction unmatched.

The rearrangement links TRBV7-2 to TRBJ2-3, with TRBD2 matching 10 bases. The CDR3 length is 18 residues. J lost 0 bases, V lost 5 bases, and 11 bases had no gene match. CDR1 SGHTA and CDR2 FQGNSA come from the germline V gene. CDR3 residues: CASSPSGSGRASTDTQYF. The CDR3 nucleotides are TGTGCCAGCAGCCCTTCAGGGAGCGGGAGGGCTAGCACAGATACGCAGTATTTT. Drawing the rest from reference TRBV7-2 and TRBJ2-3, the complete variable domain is GAGVSQSPSNKVTEKGKDVELRCDPISGHTALYWYRQSLGQGLEFLIYFQGNSAPDKSGLPSDRFSAERTGGSVSTLTIQRTQQEDSAVYLCASSPSGSGRASTDTQYFGPGTRLTVL.

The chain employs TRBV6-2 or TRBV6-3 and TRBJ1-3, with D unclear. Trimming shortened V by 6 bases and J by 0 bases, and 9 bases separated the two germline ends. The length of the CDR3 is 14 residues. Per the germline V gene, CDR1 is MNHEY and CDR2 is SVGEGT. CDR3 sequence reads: CASSHTYSGNTIYF. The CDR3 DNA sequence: TGTGCCAGCAGCCACACCTACTCTGGAAACACCATATATTTT.

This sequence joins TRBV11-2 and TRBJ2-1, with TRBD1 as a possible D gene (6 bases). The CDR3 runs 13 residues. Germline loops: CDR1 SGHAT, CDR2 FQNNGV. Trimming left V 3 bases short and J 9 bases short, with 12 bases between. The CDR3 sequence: CASSFVGAGEQFF. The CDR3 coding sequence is TGTGCCAGCAGCTTCGTGGGGGCGGGTGAGCAGTTCTTC. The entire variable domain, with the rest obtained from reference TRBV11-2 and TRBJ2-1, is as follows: EAGVAQSPRYKIIEKRQSVAFWCNPISGHATLYWYQQILGQGPKLLIQFQNNGVVDDSQLPKDRFSAERLKGVDSTLKIQPAKLEDSAVYLCASSFVGAGEQFFGPGTRLTVL.

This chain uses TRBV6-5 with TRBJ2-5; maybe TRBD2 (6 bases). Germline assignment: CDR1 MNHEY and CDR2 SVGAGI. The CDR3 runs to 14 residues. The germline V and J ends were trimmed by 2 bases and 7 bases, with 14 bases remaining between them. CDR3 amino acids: CASSYRRGSGTQYF. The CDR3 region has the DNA TGTGCCAGCAGTTACCGTCGGGGGTCTGGGACCCAGTACTTC.

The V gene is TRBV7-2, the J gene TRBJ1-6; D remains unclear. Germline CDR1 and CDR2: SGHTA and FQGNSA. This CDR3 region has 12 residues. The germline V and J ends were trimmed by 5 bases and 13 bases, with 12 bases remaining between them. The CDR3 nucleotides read TGTGCCAGCAGCCCGGTGGTAGGGCCCCTCCACTTT. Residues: CASSPVVGPLHF.

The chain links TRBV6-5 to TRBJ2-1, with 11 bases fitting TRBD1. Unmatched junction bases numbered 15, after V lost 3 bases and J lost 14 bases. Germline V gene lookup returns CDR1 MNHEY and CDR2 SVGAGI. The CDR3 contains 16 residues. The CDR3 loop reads CASSYHPGQGVWWEFF. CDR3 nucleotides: TGTGCCAGCAGTTATCACCCGGGACAGGGGGTTTGGTGGGAGTTCTTC.

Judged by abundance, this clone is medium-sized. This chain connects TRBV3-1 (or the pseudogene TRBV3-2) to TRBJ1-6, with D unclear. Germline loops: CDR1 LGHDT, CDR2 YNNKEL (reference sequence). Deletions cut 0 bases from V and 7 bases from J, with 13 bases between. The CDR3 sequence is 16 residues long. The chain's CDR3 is CASSQERTLENSPLHF. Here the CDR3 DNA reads TGTGCCAGCAGCCAAGAACGCACGCTTGAAAATTCACCCCTCCACTTT.

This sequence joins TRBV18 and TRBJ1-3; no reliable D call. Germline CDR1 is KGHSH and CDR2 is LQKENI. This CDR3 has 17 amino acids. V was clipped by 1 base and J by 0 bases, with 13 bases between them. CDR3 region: CASSPLSDGSSGNTIYF. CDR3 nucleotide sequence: TGTGCCAGCTCACCACTATCTGACGGTAGCTCTGGAAACACCATATATTTT.

CDR3 nucleotides: TGTGCCACCCGCGGGACACCCTACGAGCAGTACTTC. It translates to CATRGTPYEQYF. The rearrangement links TRBV10-3 to TRBJ2-7; D possibly uses TRBD1 or TRBD2 (6 bases each). V lost 10 bases, J lost 2 bases, and 12 bases lay in between. This CDR3 spans 12 amino acids. The germline V gene encodes CDR1 ENHRY and CDR2 SYGVKD.

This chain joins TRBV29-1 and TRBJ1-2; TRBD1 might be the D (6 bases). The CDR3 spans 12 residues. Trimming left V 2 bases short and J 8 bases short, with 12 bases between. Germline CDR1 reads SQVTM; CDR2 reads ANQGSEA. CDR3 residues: CSVEWGARGYTF. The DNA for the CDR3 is TGCAGCGTTGAATGGGGGGCGAGAGGCTACACCTTC.

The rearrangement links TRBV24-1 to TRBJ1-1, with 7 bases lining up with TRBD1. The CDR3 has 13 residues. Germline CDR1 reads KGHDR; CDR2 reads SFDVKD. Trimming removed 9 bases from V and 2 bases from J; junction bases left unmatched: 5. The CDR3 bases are TGTGCCACCCGGGACAGCTTAAACACTGAAGCTTTCTTT. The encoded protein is CATRDSLNTEAFF.

The CDR3 here is CAQGRGSRAGNTIYF. Here the CDR3 DNA reads TGCGCCCAGGGTAGGGGTTCTCGGGCTGGAAACACCATATATTTT. The rearrangement links TRBV10-2 to TRBJ1-3, with TRBD1 as a possible D gene (5 bases). This CDR3 contains 15 residues. Germline CDR1 WSHSY, CDR2 SAAADI. Trimming pared 11 bases from V and 2 bases from J, leaving 19 bases between.

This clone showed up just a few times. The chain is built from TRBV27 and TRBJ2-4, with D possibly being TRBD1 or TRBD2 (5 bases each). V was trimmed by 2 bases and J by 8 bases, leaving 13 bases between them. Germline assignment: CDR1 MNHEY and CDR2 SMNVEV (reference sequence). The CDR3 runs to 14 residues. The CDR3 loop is CASSLRDGVDIQYF. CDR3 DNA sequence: TGTGCCAGCAGTTTAAGGGACGGGGTAGACATTCAGTACTTC.

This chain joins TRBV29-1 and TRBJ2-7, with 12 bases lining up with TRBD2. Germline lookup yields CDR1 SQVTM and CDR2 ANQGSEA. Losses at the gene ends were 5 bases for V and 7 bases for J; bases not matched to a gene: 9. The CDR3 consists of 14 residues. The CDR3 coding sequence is TGCAGCGTTAGGGCTAGCGGGAGGGTAGGTGAGCAGTACTTC. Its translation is CSVRASGRVGEQYF.

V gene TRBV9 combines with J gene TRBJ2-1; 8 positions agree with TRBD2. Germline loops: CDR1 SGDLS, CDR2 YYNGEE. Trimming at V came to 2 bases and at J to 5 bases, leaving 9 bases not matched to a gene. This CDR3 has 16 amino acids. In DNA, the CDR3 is TGTGCCAGCAGCGTTACCGCGGGAGGTTCCAACAATGAGCAGTTCTTC. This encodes CASSVTAGGSNNEQFF.

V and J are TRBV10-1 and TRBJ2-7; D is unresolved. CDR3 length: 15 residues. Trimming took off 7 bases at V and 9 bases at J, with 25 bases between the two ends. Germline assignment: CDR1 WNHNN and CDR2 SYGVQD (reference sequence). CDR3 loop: CASIDRPDRPRAQYF. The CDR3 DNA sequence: TGCGCCAGCATCGATAGACCGGACCGTCCCCGGGCGCAGTACTTC.

CDR3 DNA sequence: TGTGCCAGCAGCTCCATCTCCTACGAGCAGTACTTC. It translates to CASSSISYEQYF. J is TRBJ2-7 and V is TRBV7-9; D remains ambiguous. V lost 4 bases and J lost 0, with 4 bases in between. Germline CDR1 is SEHNR and CDR2 is FQNEAQ (reference sequence). CDR3 length equals 12 residues.

Written as DNA, the CDR3 is TGTGCCAGCAGCGTAGGTCTTTTCCAAGGAGAGACCCAGTACTTC. Residues: CASSVGLFQGETQYF. The genes are TRBV9 and TRBJ2-5; D call uncertain. CDR1 is SGDLS and CDR2 is YYNGEE in the germline V gene. V dropped 0 bases and J dropped 4 bases, with 13 bases sitting between them. This CDR3 has 15 residues.

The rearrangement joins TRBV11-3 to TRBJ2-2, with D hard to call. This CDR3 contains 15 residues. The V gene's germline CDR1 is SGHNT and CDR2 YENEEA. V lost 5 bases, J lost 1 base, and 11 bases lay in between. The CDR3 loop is CASSPDGLNTGELFF. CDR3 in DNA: TGTGCCAGCAGCCCGGACGGCCTGAACACCGGGGAGCTGTTTTTT.

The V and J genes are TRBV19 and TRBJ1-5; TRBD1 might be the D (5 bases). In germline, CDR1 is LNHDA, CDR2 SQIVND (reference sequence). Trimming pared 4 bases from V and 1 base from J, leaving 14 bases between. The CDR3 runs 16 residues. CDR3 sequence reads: CASSSDGANSNQPQHF. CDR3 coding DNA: TGTGCCAGTAGTAGCGACGGGGCAAACAGCAATCAGCCCCAGCATTTT.

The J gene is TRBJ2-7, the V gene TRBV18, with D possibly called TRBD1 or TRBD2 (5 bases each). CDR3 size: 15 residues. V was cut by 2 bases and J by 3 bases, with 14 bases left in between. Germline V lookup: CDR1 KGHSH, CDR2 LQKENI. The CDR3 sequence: CASSPSLQEDYEQYF. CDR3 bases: TGTGCCAGCTCACCATCCTTACAGGAGGACTACGAGCAGTACTTC.

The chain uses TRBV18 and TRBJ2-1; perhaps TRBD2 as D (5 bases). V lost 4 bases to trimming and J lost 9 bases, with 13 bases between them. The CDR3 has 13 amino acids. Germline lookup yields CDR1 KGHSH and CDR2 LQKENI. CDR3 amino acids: CASSLRPEGEQFF. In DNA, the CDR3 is TGTGCCAGCTCACTCAGACCTGAGGGTGAGCAGTTCTTC.

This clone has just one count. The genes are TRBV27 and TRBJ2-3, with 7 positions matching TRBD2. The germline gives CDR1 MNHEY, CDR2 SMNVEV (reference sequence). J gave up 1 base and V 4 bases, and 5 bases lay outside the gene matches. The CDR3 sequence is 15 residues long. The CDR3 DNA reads TGTGCCAGCAGTTCCAAGACTAGCCGCACAGATACGCAGTATTTT. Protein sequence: CASSSKTSRTDTQYF.

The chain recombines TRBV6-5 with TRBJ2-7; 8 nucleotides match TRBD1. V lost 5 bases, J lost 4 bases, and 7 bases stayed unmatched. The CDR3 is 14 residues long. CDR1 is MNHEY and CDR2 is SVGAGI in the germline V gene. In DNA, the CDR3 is TGTGCCAGCAGTCCACAGGGGGTCGGGTACGAGCAGTACTTC. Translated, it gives CASSPQGVGYEQYF.